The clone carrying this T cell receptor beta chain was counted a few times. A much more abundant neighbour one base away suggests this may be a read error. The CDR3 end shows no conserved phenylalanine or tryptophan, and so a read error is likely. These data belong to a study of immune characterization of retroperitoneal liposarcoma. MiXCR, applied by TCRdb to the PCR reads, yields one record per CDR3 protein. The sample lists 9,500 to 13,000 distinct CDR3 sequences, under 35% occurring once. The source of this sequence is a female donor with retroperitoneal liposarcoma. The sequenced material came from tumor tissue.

This CDR3 reads CASSERVAGNEQFI. The DNA for the CDR3 is TGTGCCAGCAGTGAACGTGTCGCCGGCAATGAGCAGTTCATC. V and J are TRBV6-1 and TRBJ2-5, with D uncertain. The J call may be wrong; the DNA end is better matched by TRBJ2-1. The germline CDR1 and CDR2 sequences are MNHNS and SASEGT. This CDR3 contains 14 residues.